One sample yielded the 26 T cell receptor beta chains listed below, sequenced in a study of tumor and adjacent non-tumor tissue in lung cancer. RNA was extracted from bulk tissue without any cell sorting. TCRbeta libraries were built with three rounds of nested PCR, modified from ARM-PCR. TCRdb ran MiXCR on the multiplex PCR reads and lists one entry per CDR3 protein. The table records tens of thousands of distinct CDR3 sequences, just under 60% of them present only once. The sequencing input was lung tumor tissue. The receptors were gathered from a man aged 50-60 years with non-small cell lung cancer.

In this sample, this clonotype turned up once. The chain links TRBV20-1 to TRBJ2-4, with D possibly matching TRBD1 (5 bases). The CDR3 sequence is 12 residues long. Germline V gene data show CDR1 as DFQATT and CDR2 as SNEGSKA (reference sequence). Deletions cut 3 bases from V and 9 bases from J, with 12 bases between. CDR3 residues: CSARPWQGIQYF. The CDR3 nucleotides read TGCAGTGCTAGGCCCTGGCAGGGCATTCAGTACTTC.

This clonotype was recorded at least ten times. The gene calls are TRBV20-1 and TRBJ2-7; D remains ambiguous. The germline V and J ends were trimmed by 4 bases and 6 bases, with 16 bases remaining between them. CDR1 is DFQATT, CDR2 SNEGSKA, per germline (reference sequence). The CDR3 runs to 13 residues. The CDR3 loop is CSANRAGPGEQYF. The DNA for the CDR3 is TGCAGTGCTAACCGGGCAGGACCTGGCGAGCAGTACTTC.

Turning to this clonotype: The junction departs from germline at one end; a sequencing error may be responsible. The CDR3 protein is CASNLNLGESQYF. The CDR3 DNA follows: TGTGCCAGCAATTTGAACCTGGGGGAGAGCCAGTACTTC. V is TRBV12-3 or TRBV12-4 and J is TRBJ2-5; D possibly matches TRBD1 or TRBD2 (5 bases each). This CDR3 has 13 amino acids.

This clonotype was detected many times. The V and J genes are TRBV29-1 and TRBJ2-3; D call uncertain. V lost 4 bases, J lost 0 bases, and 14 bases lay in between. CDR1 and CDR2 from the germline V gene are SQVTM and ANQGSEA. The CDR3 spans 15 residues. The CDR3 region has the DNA TGCAGCGTTGTCAAAGAACTGACTAGCACAGATACGCAGTATTTT. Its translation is CSVVKELTSTDTQYF.

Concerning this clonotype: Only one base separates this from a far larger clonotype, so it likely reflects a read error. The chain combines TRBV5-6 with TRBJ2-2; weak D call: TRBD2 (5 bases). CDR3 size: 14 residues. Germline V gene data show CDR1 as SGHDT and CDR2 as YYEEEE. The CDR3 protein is CASSLGRNTGEQFF. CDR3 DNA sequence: TGTGCCAGCAGCTTGGGGAGAAACACCGGGGAGCAGTTTTTT.

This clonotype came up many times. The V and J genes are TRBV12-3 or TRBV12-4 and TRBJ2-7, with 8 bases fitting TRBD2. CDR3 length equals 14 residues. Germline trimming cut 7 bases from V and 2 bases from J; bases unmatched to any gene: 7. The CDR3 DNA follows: TGTGCCAGCACCTTCGCGGGGGGCACCTACGAGCAGTACTTC. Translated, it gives CASTFAGGTYEQYF.

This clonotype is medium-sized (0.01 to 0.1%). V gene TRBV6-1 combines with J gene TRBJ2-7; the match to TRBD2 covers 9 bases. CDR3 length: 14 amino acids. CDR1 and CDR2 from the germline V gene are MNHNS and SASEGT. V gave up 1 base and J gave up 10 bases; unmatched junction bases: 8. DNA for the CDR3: TGTGCCAGCAGTGAAGTAGCGGGAGAGTTCGAACAGTACTTC. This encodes CASSEVAGEFEQYF.

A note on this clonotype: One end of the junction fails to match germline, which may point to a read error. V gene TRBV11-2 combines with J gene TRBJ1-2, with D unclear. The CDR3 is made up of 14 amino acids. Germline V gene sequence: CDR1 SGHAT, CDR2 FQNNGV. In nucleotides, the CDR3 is TGTGCCAGCAGCCCTTTTGGCGCTAACTATGTCTACACCTTC. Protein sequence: CASSPFGANYVYTF.

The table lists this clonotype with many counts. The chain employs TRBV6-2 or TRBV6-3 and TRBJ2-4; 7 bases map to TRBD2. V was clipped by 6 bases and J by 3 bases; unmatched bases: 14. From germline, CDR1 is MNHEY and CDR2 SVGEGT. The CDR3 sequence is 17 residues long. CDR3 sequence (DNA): TGTGCCAGCAGGGCCCACCTCCGGGGAGGGGTCAAAAACATTCAGTACTTC. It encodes CASRAHLRGGVKNIQYF.

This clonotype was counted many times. CDR3 sequence reads: CASRRGHGTYEQYF. The CDR3 DNA follows: TGTGCCAGCAGGAGAGGACACGGAACCTACGAGCAGTACTTC. The chain joins TRBV12-3 or TRBV12-4 to TRBJ2-7; tentative D call: TRBD1 (5 bases). This CDR3 region has 14 residues. V lost 6 bases to trimming and J lost 2 bases, with 14 bases between them.

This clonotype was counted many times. CDR3 protein: CSVSKSGAKETQYF. For the CDR3, the DNA is TGCAGCGTTTCAAAGTCGGGGGCTAAAGAGACCCAGTACTTC. The rearrangement uses TRBV29-1 and TRBJ2-5; D tentatively fits TRBD1 or TRBD2 (6 bases each). CDR3 size: 14 residues. The germline V gene encodes CDR1 SQVTM and CDR2 ANQGSEA. V gave up 5 bases and J gave up 3 bases, with 16 bases separating them.

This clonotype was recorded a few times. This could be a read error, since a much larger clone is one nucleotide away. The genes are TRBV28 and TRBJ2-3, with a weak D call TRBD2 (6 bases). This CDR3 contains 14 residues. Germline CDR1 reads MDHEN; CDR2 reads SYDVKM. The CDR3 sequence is CANSFGGFTDTQYF. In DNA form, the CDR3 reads TGTGCCAACAGTTTTGGGGGGTTCACAGATACGCAGTATTTT.

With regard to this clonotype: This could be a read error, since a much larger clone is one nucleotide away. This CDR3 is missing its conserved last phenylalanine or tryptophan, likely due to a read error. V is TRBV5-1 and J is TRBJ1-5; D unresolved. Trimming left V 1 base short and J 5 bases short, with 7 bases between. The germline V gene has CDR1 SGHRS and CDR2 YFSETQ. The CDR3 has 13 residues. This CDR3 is CASSLSWDQPQHL. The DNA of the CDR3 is TGCGCCAGCAGCTTGAGCTGGGATCAGCCCCAGCATCTT.

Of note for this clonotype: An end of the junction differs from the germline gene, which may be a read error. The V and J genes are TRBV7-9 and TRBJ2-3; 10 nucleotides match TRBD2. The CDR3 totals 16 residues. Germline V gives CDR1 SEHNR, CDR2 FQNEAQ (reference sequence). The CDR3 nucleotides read TGTGCAAGCAGCTTATTAGCGGGGGGTCGAGCAGATACGCAGTATTTT. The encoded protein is CASSLLAGGRADTQYF.

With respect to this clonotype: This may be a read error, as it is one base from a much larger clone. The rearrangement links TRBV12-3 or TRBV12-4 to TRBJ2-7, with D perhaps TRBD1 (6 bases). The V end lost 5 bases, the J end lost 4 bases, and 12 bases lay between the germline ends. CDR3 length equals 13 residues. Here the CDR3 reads CASSRGITYEQYF. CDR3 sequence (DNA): TGTGCCAGCAGTAGGGGGATCACTTACGAGCAGTACTTC.

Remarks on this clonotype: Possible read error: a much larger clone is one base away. CDR3 sequence (DNA): TGTGCCTGGAGTATACTAGCGGGAGGTACCTACAAGCAGTACTTC. This sequence encodes CAWSILAGGTYKQYF. V gene TRBV30 combines with J gene TRBJ2-7; TRBD2 matches 12 bases. CDR1 GTSNPN and CDR2 SVGIG come from the germline V gene (reference sequence). This CDR3 spans 15 amino acids. Looking up the rest from reference TRBV30 and TRBJ2-7 gives the full variable domain: SQTIHQWPATLVQPVGSPLSLECTVEGTSNPNLYWYRQAAGRGLQLLFYSVGIGQISSEVPQNLSASRPQDRQFILSSKKLLLSDSGFYLCAWSILAGGTYKQYFGPGTRLTVT.

In DNA form, the CDR3 reads TGTGCCAGCAGTGACGGCAGGGAAGCAAGGTGGGATGAGCAGTTCTTC. This codes for CASSDGREARWDEQFF. The rearrangement uses TRBV2 and TRBJ2-1; tentatively, D is TRBD1 (5 bases). CDR1 and CDR2 from the germline V gene are SNHLY and FYNNEI. Trimming pared 3 bases from V and 8 bases from J, leaving 20 bases between. The CDR3 contains 16 residues. The full variable domain, with the rest looked up from reference TRBV2 and TRBJ2-1, is EPEVTQTPSHQVTQMGQEVILRCVPISNHLYFYWYRQILGQKVEFLVSFYNNEISEKSEIFDDQFSVERPDGSNFTLKIRSTKLEDSAMYFCASSDGREARWDEQFFGPGTRLTVL.

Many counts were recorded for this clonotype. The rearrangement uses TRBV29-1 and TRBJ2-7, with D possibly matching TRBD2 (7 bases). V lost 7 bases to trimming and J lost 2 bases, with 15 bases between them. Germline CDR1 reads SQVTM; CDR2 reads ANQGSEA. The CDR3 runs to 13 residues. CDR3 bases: TGCAGCGCTGGGGGCGGGGGCGCCTACGAGCAGTACTTC. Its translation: CSAGGGGAYEQYF.

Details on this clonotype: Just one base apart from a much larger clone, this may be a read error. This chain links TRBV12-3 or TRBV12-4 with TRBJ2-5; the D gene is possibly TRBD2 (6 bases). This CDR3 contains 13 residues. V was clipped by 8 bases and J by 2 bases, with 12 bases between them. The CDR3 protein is CASGRTNQETQYF. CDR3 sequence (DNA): TGTGCCAGCGGCCGGACTAATCAAGAGACCCAGTACTTC.

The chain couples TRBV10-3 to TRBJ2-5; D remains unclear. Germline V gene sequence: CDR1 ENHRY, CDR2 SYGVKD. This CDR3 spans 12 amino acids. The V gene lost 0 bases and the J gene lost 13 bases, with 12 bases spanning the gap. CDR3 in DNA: TGTGCCATCAGTGAGTCTGCCGAGAACCGGTACTTC. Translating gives CAISESAENRYF.

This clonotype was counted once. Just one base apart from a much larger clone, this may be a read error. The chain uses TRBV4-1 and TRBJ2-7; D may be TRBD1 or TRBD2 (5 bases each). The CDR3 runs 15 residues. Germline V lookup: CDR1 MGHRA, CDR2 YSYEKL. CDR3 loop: CSSSQASGTMLEQYF. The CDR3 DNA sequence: TGCTCCAGCAGCCAAGCTTCCGGGACGATGCTCGAGCAGTACTTC.

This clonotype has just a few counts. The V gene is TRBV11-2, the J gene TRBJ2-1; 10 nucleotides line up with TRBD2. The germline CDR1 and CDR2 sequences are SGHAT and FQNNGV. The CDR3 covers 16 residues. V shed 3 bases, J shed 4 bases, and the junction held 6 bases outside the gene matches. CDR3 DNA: TGTGCCAGCAGCTTTCGGTCTAGCGGGAGTTACAATGAGCAGTTCTTC. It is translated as CASSFRSSGSYNEQFF.

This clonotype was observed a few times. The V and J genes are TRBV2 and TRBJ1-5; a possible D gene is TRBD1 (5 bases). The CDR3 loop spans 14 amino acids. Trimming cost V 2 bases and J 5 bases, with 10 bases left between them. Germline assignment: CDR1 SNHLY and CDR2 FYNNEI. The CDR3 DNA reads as TGTGCCAGCAGTGAACAGGGAAGGGATCAGCCCCAGCATTTT. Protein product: CASSEQGRDQPQHF. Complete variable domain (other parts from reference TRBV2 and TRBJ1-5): EPEVTQTPSHQVTQMGQEVILRCVPISNHLYFYWYRQILGQKVEFLVSFYNNEISEKSEIFDDQFSVERPDGSNFTLKIRSTKLEDSAMYFCASSEQGRDQPQHFGDGTRLSIL.

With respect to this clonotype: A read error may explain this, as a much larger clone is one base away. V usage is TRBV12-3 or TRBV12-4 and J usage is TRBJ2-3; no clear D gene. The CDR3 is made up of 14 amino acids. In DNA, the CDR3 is TGTGTCAGCAGAGTATCCAACGGGCCTGATGCGCAGTATTTT. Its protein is CVSRVSNGPDAQYF.

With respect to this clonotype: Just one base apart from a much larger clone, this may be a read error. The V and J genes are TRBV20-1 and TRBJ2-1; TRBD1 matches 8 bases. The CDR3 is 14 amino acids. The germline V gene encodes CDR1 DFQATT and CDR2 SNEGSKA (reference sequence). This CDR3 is CCARTGSTYNEQFF. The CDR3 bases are TGCTGTGCAAGGACAGGGTCCACCTACAATGAGCAGTTCTTC.

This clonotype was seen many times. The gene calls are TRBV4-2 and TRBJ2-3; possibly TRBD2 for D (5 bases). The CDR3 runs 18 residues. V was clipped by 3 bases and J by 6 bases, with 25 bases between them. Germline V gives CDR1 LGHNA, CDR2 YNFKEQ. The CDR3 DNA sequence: TGTGCCAGCAGCCAGGAAATATCAACTAGAGGCTGGGTGGATACGCAGTATTTT. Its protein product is CASSQEISTRGWVDTQYF.